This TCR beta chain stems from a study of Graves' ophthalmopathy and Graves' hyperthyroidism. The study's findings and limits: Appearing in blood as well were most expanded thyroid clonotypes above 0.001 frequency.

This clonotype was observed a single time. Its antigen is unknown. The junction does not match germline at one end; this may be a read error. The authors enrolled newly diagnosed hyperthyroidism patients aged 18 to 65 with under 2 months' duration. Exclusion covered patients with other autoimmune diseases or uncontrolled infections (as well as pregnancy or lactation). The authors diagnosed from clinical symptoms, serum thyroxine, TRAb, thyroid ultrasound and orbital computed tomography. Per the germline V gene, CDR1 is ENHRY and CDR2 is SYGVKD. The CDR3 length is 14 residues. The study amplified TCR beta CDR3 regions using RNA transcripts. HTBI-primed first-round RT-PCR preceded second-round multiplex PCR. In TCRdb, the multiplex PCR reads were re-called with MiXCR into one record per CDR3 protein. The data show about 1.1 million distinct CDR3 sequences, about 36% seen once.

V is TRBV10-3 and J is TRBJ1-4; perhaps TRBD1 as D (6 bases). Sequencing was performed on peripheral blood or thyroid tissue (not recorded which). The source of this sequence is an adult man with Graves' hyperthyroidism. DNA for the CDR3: TGTGCCAGCAGTTATGGACAGTTTAATGAAAAACTGTTTTTT. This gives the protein CASSYGQFNEKLFF.